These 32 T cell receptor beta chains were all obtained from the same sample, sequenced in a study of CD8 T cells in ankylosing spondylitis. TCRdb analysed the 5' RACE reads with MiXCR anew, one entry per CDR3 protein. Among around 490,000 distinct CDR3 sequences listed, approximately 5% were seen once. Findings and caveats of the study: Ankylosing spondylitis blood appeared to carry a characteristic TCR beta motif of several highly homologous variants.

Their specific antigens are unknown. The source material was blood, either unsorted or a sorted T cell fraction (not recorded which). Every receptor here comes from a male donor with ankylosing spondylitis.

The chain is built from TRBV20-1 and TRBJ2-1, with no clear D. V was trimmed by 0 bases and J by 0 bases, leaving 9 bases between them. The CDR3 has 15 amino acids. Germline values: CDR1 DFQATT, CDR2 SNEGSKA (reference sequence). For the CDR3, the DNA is TGCAGTGCTAGAGATGGCAGTAGCTCCTACAATGAGCAGTTCTTC. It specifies CSARDGSSSYNEQFF.

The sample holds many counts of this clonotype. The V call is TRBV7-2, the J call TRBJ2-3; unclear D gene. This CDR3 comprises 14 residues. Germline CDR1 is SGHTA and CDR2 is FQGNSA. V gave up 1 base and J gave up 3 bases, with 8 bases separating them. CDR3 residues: CASSLGIRTDTQYF. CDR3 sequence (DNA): TGTGCCAGCAGCTTAGGTATAAGAACAGATACGCAGTATTTT.

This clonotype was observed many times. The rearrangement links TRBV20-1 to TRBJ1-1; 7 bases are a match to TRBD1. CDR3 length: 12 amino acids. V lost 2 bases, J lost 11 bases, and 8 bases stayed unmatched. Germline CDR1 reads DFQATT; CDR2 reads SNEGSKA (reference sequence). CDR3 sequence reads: CSARRHRGRAFF. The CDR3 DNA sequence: TGCAGTGCTAGACGACATAGGGGGCGGGCTTTCTTT.

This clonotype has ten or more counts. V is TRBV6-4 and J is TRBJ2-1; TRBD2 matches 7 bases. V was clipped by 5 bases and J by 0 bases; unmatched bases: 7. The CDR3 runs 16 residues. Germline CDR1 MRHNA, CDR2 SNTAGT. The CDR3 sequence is CASSQHASGSYNEQFF. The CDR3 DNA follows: TGTGCCAGCAGTCAACACGCTAGCGGCTCCTACAATGAGCAGTTCTTC.

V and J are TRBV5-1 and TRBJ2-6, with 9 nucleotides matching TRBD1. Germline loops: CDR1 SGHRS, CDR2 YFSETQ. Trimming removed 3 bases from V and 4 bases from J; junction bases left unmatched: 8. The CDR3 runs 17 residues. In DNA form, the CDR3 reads TGCGCCAGCAGCTCCGAGACAGGGGGGGCCGGGGCCAACGTCCTGACTTTC. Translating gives CASSSETGGAGANVLTF. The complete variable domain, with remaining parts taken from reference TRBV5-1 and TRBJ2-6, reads KAGVTQTPRYLIKTRGQQVTLSCSPISGHRSVSWYQQTPGQGLQFLFEYFSETQRNKGNFPGRFSGRQFSNSRSEMNVSTLELGDSALYLCASSSETGGAGANVLTFGAGSRLTVL.

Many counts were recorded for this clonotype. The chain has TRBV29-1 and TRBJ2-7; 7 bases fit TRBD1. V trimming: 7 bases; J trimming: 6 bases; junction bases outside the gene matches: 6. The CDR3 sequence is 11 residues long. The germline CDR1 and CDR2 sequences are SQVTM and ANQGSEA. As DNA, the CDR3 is TGCAGCGATGACAGGGTCGGCGAGCAGTACTTC. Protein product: CSDDRVGEQYF.

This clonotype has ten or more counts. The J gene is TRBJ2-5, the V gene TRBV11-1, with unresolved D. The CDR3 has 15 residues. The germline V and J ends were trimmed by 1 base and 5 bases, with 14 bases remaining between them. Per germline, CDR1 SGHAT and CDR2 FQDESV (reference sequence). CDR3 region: CASSLGVRRAETQYF. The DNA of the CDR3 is TGTGCCAGCAGCTTAGGGGTCCGCCGGGCTGAGACCCAGTACTTC.

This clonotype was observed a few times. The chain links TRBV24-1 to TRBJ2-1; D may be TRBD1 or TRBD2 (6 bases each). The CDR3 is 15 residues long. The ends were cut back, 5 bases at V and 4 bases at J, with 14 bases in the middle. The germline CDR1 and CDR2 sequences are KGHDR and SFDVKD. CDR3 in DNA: TGTGCCACCAGTGGTACTCGGGGGCGTTACAATGAGCAGTTCTTC. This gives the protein CATSGTRGRYNEQFF.

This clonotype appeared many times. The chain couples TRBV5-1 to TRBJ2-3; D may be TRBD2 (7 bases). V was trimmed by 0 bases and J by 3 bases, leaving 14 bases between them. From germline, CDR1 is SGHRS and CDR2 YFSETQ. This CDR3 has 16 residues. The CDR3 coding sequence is TGCGCCAGCAGCTTGGGATCGGGGGGCCTAACAGATACGCAGTATTTT. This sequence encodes CASSLGSGGLTDTQYF. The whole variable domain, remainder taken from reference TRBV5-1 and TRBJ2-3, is KAGVTQTPRYLIKTRGQQVTLSCSPISGHRSVSWYQQTPGQGLQFLFEYFSETQRNKGNFPGRFSGRQFSNSRSEMNVSTLELGDSALYLCASSLGSGGLTDTQYFGPGTRLTVL.

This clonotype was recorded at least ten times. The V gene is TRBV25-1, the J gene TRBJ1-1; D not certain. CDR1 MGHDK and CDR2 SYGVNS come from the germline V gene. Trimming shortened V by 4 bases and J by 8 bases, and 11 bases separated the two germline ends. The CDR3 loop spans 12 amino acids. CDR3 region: CASSGRTREAFF. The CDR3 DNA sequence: TGTGCCAGCAGTGGACGAACTCGCGAAGCTTTCTTT. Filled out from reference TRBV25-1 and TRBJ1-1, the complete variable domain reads EADIYQTPRYLVIGTGKKITLECSQTMGHDKMYWYQQDPGMELHLIHYSYGVNSTEKGDLSSESTVSRIRTEHFPLTLESARPSHTSQYLCASSGRTREAFFGQGTRLTVV.

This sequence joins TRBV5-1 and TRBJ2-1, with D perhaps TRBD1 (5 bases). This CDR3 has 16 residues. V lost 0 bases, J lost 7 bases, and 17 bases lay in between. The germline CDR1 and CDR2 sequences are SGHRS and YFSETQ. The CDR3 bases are TGCGCCAGCAGCTTGGACAACAGGCTTCTGCTGAATGAGCAGTTCTTC. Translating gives CASSLDNRLLLNEQFF. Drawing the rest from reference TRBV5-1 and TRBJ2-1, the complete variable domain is KAGVTQTPRYLIKTRGQQVTLSCSPISGHRSVSWYQQTPGQGLQFLFEYFSETQRNKGNFPGRFSGRQFSNSRSEMNVSTLELGDSALYLCASSLDNRLLLNEQFFGPGTRLTVL.

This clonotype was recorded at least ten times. CDR3 residues: CASSYTTGKETQYF. The CDR3 DNA reads TGTGCCAGCAGTTACACGACAGGGAAAGAGACCCAGTACTTC. The chain couples TRBV28 to TRBJ2-5; TRBD1 aligns across 7 bases. The germline V gene has CDR1 MDHEN and CDR2 SYDVKM. This CDR3 spans 14 amino acids. V lost 4 bases and J lost 3; bases outside the gene matches: 5.

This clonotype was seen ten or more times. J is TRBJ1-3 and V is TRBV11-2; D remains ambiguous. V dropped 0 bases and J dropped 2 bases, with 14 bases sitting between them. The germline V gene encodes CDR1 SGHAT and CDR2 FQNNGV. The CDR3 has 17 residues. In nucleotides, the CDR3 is TGTGCCAGCAGCTTAGAAGGCGGCAGCCTAACTGGAAACACCATATATTTT. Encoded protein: CASSLEGGSLTGNTIYF. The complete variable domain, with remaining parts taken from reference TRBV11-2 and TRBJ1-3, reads EAGVAQSPRYKIIEKRQSVAFWCNPISGHATLYWYQQILGQGPKLLIQFQNNGVVDDSQLPKDRFSAERLKGVDSTLKIQPAKLEDSAVYLCASSLEGGSLTGNTIYFGEGSWLTVV.

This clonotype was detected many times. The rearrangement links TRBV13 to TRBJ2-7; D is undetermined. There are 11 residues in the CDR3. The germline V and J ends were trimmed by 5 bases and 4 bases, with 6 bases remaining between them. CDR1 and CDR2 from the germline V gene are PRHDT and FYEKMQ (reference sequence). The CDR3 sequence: CASSLKYEQYF. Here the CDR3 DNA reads TGTGCCAGCAGCCTTAAATACGAGCAGTACTTC.

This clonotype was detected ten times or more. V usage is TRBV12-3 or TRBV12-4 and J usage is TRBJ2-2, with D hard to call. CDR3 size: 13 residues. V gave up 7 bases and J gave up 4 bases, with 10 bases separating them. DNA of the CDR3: TGTGCCAGCATCGACTCCCTCACCGGGGAGCTGTTTTTT. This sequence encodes CASIDSLTGELFF.

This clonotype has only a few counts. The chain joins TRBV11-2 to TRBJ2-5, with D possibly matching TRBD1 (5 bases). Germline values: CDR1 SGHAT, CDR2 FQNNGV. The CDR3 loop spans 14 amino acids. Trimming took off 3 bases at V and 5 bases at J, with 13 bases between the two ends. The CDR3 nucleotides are TGTGCCAGCAGCTTTAGTAGGGGCGTGGAGACCCAGTACTTC. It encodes CASSFSRGVETQYF.

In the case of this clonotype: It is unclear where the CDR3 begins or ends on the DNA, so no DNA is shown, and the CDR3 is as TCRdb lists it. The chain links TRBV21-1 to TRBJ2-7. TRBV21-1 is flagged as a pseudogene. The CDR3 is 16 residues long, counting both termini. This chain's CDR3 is CASSNRVGVGSYEQYF.

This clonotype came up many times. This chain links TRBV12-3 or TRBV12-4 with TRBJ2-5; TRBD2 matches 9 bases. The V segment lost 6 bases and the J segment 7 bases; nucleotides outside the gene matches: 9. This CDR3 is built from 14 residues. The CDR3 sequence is CASRLTSGRGTQYF. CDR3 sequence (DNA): TGTGCCAGCAGACTGACTAGCGGCCGAGGGACCCAGTACTTC.

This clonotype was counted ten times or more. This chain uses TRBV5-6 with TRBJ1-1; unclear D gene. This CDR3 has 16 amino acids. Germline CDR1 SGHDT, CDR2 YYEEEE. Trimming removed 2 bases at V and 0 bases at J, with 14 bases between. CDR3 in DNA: TGTGCCAGCAGCTTCCGGGCAGAGATCATGAACACTGAAGCTTTCTTT. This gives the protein CASSFRAEIMNTEAFF.

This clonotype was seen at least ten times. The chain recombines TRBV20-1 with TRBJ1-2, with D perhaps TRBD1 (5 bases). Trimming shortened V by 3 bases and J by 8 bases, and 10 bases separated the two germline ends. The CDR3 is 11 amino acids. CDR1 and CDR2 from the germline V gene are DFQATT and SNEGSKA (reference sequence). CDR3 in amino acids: CSARAGRGYTF. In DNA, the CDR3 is TGCAGTGCTAGGGCAGGGCGGGGCTACACCTTC.

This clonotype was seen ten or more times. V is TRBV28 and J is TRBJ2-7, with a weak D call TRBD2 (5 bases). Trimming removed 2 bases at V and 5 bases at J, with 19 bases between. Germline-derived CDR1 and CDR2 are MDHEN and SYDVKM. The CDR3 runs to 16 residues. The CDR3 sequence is CASSLIKLSGGDEQYF. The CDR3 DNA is TGTGCCAGCAGTTTAATCAAATTGAGCGGTGGAGACGAGCAGTACTTC.

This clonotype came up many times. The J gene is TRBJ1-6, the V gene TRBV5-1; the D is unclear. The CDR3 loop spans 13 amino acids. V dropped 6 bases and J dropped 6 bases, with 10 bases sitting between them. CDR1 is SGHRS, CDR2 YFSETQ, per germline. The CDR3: CASTGEGNSPLHF. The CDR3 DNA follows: TGCGCCAGCACCGGGGAGGGTAATTCACCCCTCCACTTT.

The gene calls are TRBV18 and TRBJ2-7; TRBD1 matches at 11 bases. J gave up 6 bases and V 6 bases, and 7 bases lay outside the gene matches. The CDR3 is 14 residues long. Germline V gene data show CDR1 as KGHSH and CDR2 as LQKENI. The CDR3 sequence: CASSPGTGGFEQYF. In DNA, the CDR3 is TGTGCCAGCTCGCCCGGGACAGGGGGGTTCGAGCAGTACTTC.

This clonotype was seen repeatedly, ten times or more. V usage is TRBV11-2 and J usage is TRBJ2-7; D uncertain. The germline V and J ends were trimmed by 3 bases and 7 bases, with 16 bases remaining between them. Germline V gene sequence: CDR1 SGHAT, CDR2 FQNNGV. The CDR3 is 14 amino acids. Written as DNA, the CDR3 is TGTGCCAGCAGCTTGATCCAGCCATCAGCGGAGCAGTACTTC. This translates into CASSLIQPSAEQYF.

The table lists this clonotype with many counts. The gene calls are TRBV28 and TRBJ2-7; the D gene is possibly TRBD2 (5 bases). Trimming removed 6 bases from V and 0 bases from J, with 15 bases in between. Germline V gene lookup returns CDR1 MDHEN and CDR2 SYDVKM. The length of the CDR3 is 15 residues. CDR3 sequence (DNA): TGTGCCAGCAGAAAGCGGACTGGAACCTCCTACGAGCAGTACTTC. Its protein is CASRKRTGTSYEQYF. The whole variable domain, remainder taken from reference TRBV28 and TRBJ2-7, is DVKVTQSSRYLVKRTGEKVFLECVQDMDHENMFWYRQDPGLGLRLIYFSYDVKMKEKGDIPEGYSVSREKKERFSLILESASTNQTSMYLCASRKRTGTSYEQYFGPGTRLTVT.

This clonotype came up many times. DNA of the CDR3: TGTGCCAGCACCCTCCTTTCATATACGCAGTATTTT. It codes for CASTLLSYTQYF. The chain links TRBV7-2 to TRBJ2-3; unclear D gene. The germline CDR1 and CDR2 sequences are SGHTA and FQGNSA. Trimming left V 7 bases short and J 7 bases short, with 12 bases between. The CDR3 is made up of 12 amino acids.

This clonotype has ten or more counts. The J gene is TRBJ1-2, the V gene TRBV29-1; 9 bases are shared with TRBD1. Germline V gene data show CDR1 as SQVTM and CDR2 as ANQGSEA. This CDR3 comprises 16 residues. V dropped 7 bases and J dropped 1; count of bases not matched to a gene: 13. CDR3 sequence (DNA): TGCAGCGCCACCGAGGGGACAGGGCGAAGTAACTATGGCTACACCTTC. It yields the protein CSATEGTGRSNYGYTF.

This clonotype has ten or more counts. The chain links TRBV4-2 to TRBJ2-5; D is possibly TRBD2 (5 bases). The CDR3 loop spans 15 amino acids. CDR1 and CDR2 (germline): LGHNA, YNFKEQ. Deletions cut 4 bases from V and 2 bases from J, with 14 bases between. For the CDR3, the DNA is TGTGCCAGCAGCCCCGGGCGGGCCCTACAAGAGACCCAGTACTTC. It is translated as CASSPGRALQETQYF.

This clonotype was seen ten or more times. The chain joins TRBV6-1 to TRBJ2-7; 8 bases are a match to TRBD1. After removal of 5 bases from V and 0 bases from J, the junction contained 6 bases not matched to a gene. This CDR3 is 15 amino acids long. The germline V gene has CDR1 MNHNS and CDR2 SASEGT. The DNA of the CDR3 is TGTGCCAGCAGTATAAGACAGGGGTCCTCCTACGAGCAGTACTTC. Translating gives CASSIRQGSSYEQYF.

CDR3 nucleotides: TGTGCCAGCCGGACAGTTGAAAATGAAAAACTGTTTTTT. As protein: CASRTVENEKLFF. The chain joins TRBV2 to TRBJ1-4, with D possibly matching TRBD1 (6 bases). The CDR3 covers 13 residues. Germline CDR1 is SNHLY and CDR2 is FYNNEI. The V and J ends lost 8 bases and 5 bases respectively, with 12 bases between them.

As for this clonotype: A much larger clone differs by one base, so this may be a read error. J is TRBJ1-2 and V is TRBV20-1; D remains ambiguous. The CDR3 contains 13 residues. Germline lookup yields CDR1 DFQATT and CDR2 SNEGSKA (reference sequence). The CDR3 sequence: CGAKERGGGGYTF. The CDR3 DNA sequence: TGCGGTGCTAAAGAACGGGGAGGTGGAGGCTACACCTTC.

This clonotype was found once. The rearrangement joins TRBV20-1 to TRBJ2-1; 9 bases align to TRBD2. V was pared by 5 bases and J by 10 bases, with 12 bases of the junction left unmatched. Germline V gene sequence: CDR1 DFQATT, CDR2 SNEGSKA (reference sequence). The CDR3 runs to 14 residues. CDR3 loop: CSAPWPSGTREQFF. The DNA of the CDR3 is TGCAGTGCTCCGTGGCCTAGCGGGACACGGGAGCAGTTCTTC.